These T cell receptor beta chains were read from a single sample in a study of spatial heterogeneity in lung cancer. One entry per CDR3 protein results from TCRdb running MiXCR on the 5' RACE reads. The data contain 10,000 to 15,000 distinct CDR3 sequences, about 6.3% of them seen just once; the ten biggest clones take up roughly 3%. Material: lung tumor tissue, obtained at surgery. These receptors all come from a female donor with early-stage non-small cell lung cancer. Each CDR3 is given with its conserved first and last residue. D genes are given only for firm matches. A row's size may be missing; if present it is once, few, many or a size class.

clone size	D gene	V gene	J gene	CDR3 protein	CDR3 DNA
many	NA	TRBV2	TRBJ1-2	CASSAQGMGGYTF	TGTGCCAGCAGTGCGCAGGGGATGGGAGGCTACACCTTC
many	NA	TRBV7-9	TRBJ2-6	CANEAGGAPSGANVLTF	TGTGCCAACGAAGCCGGGGGCGCTCCCTCTGGGGCCAACGTCCTGACTTTC
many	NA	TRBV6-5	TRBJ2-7	CASRSGFEQYF	TGTGCCAGCAGGTCAGGGTTCGAGCAGTACTTC
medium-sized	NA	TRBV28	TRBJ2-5	CASSSPRQTQYF	TGTGCCAGCAGTTCTCCCCGACAGACCCAGTACTTC
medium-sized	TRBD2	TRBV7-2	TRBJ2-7	CASSFTSGTQEQYF	TGTGCCAGCAGCTTCACTAGCGGGACCCAAGAGCAGTACTTC
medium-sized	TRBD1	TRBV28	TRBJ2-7	CASSTRTGGAEQYF	TGTGCCAGCAGTACTCGGACAGGGGGCGCCGAGCAGTACTTC
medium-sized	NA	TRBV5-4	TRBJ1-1	CASSEGSGTMNTEAFF	TGTGCCAGCAGCGAGGGGTCAGGGACCATGAACACTGAAGCTTTCTTT
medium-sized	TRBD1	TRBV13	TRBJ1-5	CASSPGQGYQPQHF	TGTGCCAGCAGCCCCGGACAGGGTTATCAGCCCCAGCATTTT
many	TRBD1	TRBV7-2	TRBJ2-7	CASSTLGGDPLYEQYF	TGTGCCAGCAGTACTCTAGGGGGCGATCCTCTCTACGAGCAGTACTTC
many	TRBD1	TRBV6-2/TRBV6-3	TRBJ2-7	CASRIQGAGEQYF	TGTGCCAGCAGGATCCAGGGGGCGGGCGAGCAGTACTTC
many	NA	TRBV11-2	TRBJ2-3	CASSLGSARATDTQYF	TGTGCCAGCAGCTTAGGGTCTGCCAGGGCAACAGATACGCAGTATTTT
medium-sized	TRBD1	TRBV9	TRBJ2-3	CASSGTGQGDTQYF	TGTGCCAGCAGCGGGACAGGTCAGGGAGATACGCAGTATTTT
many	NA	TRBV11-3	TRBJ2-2	CASSFGGGSGPNTGELFF	TGTGCCAGCAGCTTTGGAGGTGGAAGCGGGCCGAACACCGGGGAGCTGTTTTTT
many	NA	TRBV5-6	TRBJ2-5	CASSFGRTQETQYF	TGTGCCAGCAGCTTCGGACGGACGCAAGAGACCCAGTACTTC
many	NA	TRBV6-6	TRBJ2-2	CASRGSNTGELFF	TGTGCCAGCAGGGGGTCGAACACCGGGGAGCTGTTTTTT
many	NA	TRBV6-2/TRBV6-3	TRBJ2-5	CASSYEGVGQETQYF	TGTGCCAGCAGTTACGAGGGAGTAGGCCAAGAGACCCAGTACTTC
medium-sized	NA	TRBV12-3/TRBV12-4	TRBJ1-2	CASSLGRGGGYGYTF	TGTGCCAGCAGTCTAGGTCGCGGGGGCGGCTATGGCTACACCTTC
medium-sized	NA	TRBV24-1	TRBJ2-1	CATSDSEGGSYNEQFF	TGTGCCACCAGTGACTCAGAGGGGGGGTCATACAATGAGCAGTTCTTC
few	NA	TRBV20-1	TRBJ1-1	CSATKGTTEAFF	TGCAGTGCGACAAAAGGGACCACTGAAGCTTTCTTT
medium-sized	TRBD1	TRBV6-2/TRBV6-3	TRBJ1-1	CASRPPPGQGATEAFF	TGTGCCAGCAGACCCCCCCCGGGACAGGGGGCAACTGAAGCTTTCTTT
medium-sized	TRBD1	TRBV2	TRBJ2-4	CASSGQGAAKNIQYF	TGTGCCAGCAGTGGGCAGGGGGCGGCCAAAAACATTCAGTACTTC
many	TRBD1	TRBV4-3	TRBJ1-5	CASSLRQGNQPQHF	TGCGCCAGCAGCCTGCGACAGGGTAATCAGCCCCAGCATTTT
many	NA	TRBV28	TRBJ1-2	CASSSPGEGNYGYTF	TGTGCCAGCAGTTCCCCTGGTGAGGGAAACTATGGCTACACCTTC
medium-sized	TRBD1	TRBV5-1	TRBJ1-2	CASSQGGSNYGYTF	TGCGCCAGCAGCCAGGGGGGTTCTAACTATGGCTACACCTTC
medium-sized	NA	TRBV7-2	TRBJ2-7	CASSAPGTGSYEQYF	TGTGCCAGCAGCGCCCCGGGGACGGGGTCCTACGAGCAGTACTTC
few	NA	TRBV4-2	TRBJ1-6	CASSQETAANSPLHF	TGTGCCAGCAGCCAAGAAACGGCCGCTAATTCACCCCTCCACTTT
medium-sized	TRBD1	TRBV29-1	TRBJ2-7	CSVYGQGQREQYF	TGCAGCGTATACGGACAGGGGCAGAGAGAGCAGTACTTC
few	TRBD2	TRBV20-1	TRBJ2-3	CSARRAGVTDTQYF	TGCAGTGCCCGACGAGCGGGAGTGACAGATACGCAGTATTTT
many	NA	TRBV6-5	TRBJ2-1	CASSAQPGRGRINEQFF	TGTGCCAGCAGTGCTCAACCGGGACGAGGGAGGATCAATGAGCAGTTCTTC
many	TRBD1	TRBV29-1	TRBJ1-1	CSVEGDSLGTFF	TGCAGCGTTGAGGGGGACAGCCTCGGAACTTTCTTT
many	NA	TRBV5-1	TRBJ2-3	CASSLGLGGEADTQYF	TGCGCCAGCAGCTTGGGGCTTGGGGGAGAAGCAGATACGCAGTATTTT
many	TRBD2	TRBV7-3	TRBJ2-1	CASSALGRAAYNEQFF	TGTGCCAGCAGCGCCCTGGGGAGGGCCGCCTACAATGAGCAGTTCTTC
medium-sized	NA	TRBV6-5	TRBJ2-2	CASTTDRRPHTGELFF	TGTGCCAGCACTACCGACAGGAGACCCCACACCGGGGAGCTGTTTTTT
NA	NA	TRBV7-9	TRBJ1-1	CASSFSVDTEAFF	TGTGCCAGCAGCTTTTCCGTGGACACTGAAGCTTTCTTT
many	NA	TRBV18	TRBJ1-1	CASRTGRDTEAFF	TGTGCCAGCCGCACCGGCAGGGACACTGAAGCTTTCTTT
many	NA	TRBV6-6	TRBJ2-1	CASSWTNEQFF	TGTGCCAGCAGCTGGACTAATGAGCAGTTCTTC
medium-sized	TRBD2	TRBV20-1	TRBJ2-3	CSAISGKGVDTQYF	TGCAGTGCTATTAGCGGGAAAGGTGTAGATACGCAGTATTTT
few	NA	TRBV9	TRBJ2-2	CASSVGNTGELFF	TGTGCCAGCAGCGTAGGGAACACCGGGGAGCTGTTTTTT
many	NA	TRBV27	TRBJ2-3	CASSLVFGGDTQYF	TGTGCCAGCAGTTTAGTGTTTGGGGGAGATACGCAGTATTTT
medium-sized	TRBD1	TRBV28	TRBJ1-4	CASRPDRSNEKLFF	TGTGCCAGCAGGCCGGACAGGTCTAATGAAAAACTGTTTTTT
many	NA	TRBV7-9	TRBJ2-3	CASSYPPRDTQYF	TGTGCCAGCAGCTACCCCCCCAGGGATACGCAGTATTTT
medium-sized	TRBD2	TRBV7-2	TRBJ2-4	CASSLRLAGGRGKNIQYF	TGTGCCAGCAGCTTACGACTAGCGGGAGGGCGGGGCAAAAACATTCAGTACTTC
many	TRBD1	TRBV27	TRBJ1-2	CASSQGAGYYGYTF	TGTGCCAGCAGTCAGGGGGCGGGATACTATGGCTACACCTTC
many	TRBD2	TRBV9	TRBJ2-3	CASSSRTSLDTQYF	TGTGCCAGCAGCTCAAGGACTAGCCTAGATACGCAGTATTTT
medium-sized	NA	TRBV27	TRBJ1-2	CASSPALGSRGYTF	TGTGCCAGCAGCCCGGCCCTCGGGTCTCGTGGCTACACCTTC
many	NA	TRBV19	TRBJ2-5	CASSDNSGETQYF	TGTGCCAGTAGTGATAATAGCGGAGAGACCCAGTACTTC
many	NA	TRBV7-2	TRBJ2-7	CASSLQISYEQYF	TGTGCCAGCAGCTTACAGATCTCCTACGAGCAGTACTTC
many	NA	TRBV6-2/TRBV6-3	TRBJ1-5	CASSSQGGQPQHF	TGTGCCAGCAGCTCACAGGGCGGCCAGCCCCAGCATTTT
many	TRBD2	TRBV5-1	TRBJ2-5	CASSSRTTSGQETQYF	TGCGCCAGCAGCTCCAGGACGACTAGCGGCCAAGAGACCCAGTACTTC
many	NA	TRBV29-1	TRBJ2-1	CSVWDFSEQFF	TGCAGCGTGTGGGACTTTTCTGAGCAGTTCTTC